This T cell receptor beta chain was sequenced for a study of PD-1 blockade in classical Hodgkin lymphoma. Study-level information: Patients were treated with nivolumab at 3 mg/kg, and this was given intravenously every 2 weeks. Overall study findings and caveats: It was CD4+ TCR diversity, not CD8+, that rose significantly by C4D1. Some patients started nivolumab under 1 year after ASCT, and they were excluded.

Every patient experienced relapse after autologous stem cell transplantation, and brentuximab vedotin exposure varied. Magnetic depletion of unwanted cells isolated CD4+ T cells from thawed PBMCs. Produced via immunoSEQ multiplex PCR; TCRdb's table is partial and in-frame only. The sample lists about 27,000 clones, around three quarters occurring once. Trimming pared 0 bases from V and 9 bases from J, leaving 10 bases between. Germline-derived CDR1 and CDR2 are SGDLS and YYNGEE. This CDR3 is built from 13 residues. A word on this clone: Its antigen remains unknown.

This sequence was found in a human donor with classical Hodgkin lymphoma. This chain uses TRBV9 with TRBJ2-1, with unresolved D. The sequencing used CD4+ T cells from blood, collected at baseline. The CDR3 region is CASSVASTTEQFF. The CDR3 coding sequence is TGTGCCAGCAGCGTAGCATCTACAACTGAGCAGTTCTTC.